Listed below are T cell receptor beta chains from one sample, sequenced in a study of ipilimumab plus nivolumab after autologous stem cell transplantation. The assay was immunoSEQ multiplex PCR, and TCRdb's table has in-frame clones only and misses some. The repertoire holds thousands of clones, with roughly three quarters as singletons. Sample: PBMCs, taken in a trial of ipilimumab plus nivolumab as post-transplant consolidation. These receptor sequences come from a male donor with multiple myeloma. CDR3s include the opening cysteine and the closing phenylalanine or tryptophan. The order of the fields is D gene, J gene, V gene, clone size, CDR3 protein, CDR3 DNA. D genes are given only for firm matches. The size entry is marked missing in some rows and otherwise reads once, few, many or a size class.

D gene: .; J gene: TRBJ1-2; V gene: TRBV6-5; clone size: .; CDR3 protein: CASSPFQRGGYTF; CDR3 DNA: TGTGCCAGCAGTCCCTTTCAACGAGGCGGCTACACCTTC
D gene: .; J gene: TRBJ1-5; V gene: TRBV5-6; clone size: medium-sized; CDR3 protein: CASSLARTYQPQHF; CDR3 DNA: TGTGCCAGCAGCTTGGCCCGGACATATCAGCCCCAGCATTTT
D gene: .; J gene: TRBJ1-5; V gene: TRBV5-4; clone size: few; CDR3 protein: CASSLARTYQPQHF; CDR3 DNA: TGTGCCAGCAGCTTGGCCCGGACATATCAGCCCCAGCATTTT
D gene: .; J gene: TRBJ2-5; V gene: TRBV11-2; clone size: .; CDR3 protein: CASSSRGQSQETQYF; CDR3 DNA: TGTGCCAGCAGCTCCAGGGGCCAAAGCCAAGAGACCCAGTACTTC
D gene: .; J gene: TRBJ2-7; V gene: TRBV27; clone size: .; CDR3 protein: CASSFVTGAYEQYF; CDR3 DNA: TGTGCCAGCAGTTTCGTGACAGGCGCCTACGAGCAGTACTTC
D gene: .; J gene: TRBJ1-1; V gene: TRBV21-1; clone size: .; CDR3 protein: CASSPRDSKKKNTEAFF; CDR3 DNA: TGTGCCAGTAGCCCCCGGGACAGCAAGAAAAAGAACACTGAAGCTTTCTTT
D gene: .; J gene: TRBJ2-3; V gene: TRBV7-2; clone size: .; CDR3 protein: CASAGQRGTTDTQYF; CDR3 DNA: TGTGCCAGTGCGGGACAGCGGGGGACTACAGATACGCAGTATTTT
D gene: TRBD1; J gene: TRBJ1-1; V gene: TRBV2; clone size: .; CDR3 protein: CASIPHPGTGFGTEAFF; CDR3 DNA: TGTGCCAGCATCCCCCATCCCGGGACAGGGTTTGGCACTGAAGCTTTCTTT
D gene: .; J gene: TRBJ1-1; V gene: TRBV11-2; clone size: .; CDR3 protein: CASSLGRGTEAFF; CDR3 DNA: TGTGCCAGCAGCTTAGGCCGTGGCACTGAAGCTTTCTTT
D gene: .; J gene: TRBJ1-1; V gene: TRBV7-7; clone size: once; CDR3 protein: CASSHEPGTEAFF; CDR3 DNA: TGTGCCAGCAGCCATGAACCGGGAACTGAAGCTTTCTTT
D gene: TRBD2; J gene: TRBJ2-5; V gene: TRBV6-5; clone size: .; CDR3 protein: CASRGERGSTETQYF; CDR3 DNA: TGTGCCAGCAGGGGGGAGCGGGGCTCAACAGAGACCCAGTACTTC
D gene: .; J gene: TRBJ2-3; V gene: TRBV4-1; clone size: .; CDR3 protein: CASSQTRLGDTQYF; CDR3 DNA: TGCGCCAGCAGCCAAACTAGGTTAGGAGATACGCAGTATTTT
D gene: TRBD1; J gene: TRBJ1-1; V gene: TRBV6-5; clone size: once; CDR3 protein: CASRSQGARTEAFF; CDR3 DNA: TGTGCCAGCAGATCACAGGGGGCGAGGACTGAAGCTTTCTTT
D gene: TRBD1; J gene: TRBJ2-4; V gene: TRBV11-1; clone size: once; CDR3 protein: CASSRDRKNIQYF; CDR3 DNA: TGTGCCAGCAGCCGGGACAGGAAAAACATTCAGTACTTC
D gene: .; J gene: TRBJ1-2; V gene: TRBV10-3; clone size: .; CDR3 protein: CAIRDLTPPGYTF; CDR3 DNA: TGTGCCATCAGAGACCTGACGCCCCCTGGCTACACCTTC
D gene: TRBD2; J gene: TRBJ2-5; V gene: TRBV5-1; clone size: .; CDR3 protein: CASSSSGGETQYF; CDR3 DNA: TGCGCCAGCAGCTCTAGCGGGGGGGAGACCCAGTACTTC
D gene: TRBD1; J gene: TRBJ2-7; V gene: TRBV5-6; clone size: .; CDR3 protein: CASSLRGQGAYEQCF; CDR3 DNA: TGTGCCAGCAGCTTGAGGGGGCAGGGTGCCTACGAGCAGTGCTTC
D gene: TRBD1; J gene: TRBJ1-4; V gene: TRBV5-6; clone size: .; CDR3 protein: CASSSETGDRQKLFF; CDR3 DNA: TGTGCCAGCAGCTCGGAGACAGGGGATAGGCAAAAACTGTTTTTT
D gene: TRBD1; J gene: TRBJ2-2; V gene: TRBV29-1; clone size: once; CDR3 protein: CSGDRGTGELFF; CDR3 DNA: TGCAGCGGGGACAGGGGAACCGGGGAGCTGTTTTTT
D gene: TRBD1; J gene: TRBJ1-3; V gene: TRBV5-5; clone size: .; CDR3 protein: CASSLGDRGRGSGNTIYF; CDR3 DNA: TGTGCCAGCAGCTTGGGGGACAGGGGAAGGGGATCTGGAAACACCATATATTTT
D gene: .; J gene: TRBJ1-2; V gene: TRBV19; clone size: .; CDR3 protein: CASSIGAAALYGYTF; CDR3 DNA: TGTGCCAGTAGTATAGGTGCGGCGGCTCTCTATGGCTACACCTTC
D gene: TRBD2; J gene: TRBJ2-7; V gene: TRBV4-2; clone size: once; CDR3 protein: CASSQEGGLVGEQYF; CDR3 DNA: TGTGCCAGCAGCCAAGAAGGTGGACTAGTGGGCGAGCAGTACTTC
D gene: TRBD1; J gene: TRBJ1-1; V gene: TRBV7-2; clone size: .; CDR3 protein: CASRRTGGTEAFF; CDR3 DNA: TGTGCCAGCAGGCGTACAGGGGGCACTGAAGCTTTCTTT
D gene: .; J gene: TRBJ1-1; V gene: TRBV9; clone size: .; CDR3 protein: CASSVESRVDTEAFF; CDR3 DNA: TGTGCCAGCAGCGTAGAGAGCAGGGTAGACACTGAAGCTTTCTTT
D gene: .; J gene: TRBJ2-6; V gene: TRBV30; clone size: .; CDR3 protein: CAAEGYSGANVLTF; CDR3 DNA: TGTGCCGCGGAGGGGTACTCTGGGGCCAACGTCCTGACTTTC
D gene: .; J gene: TRBJ1-6; V gene: TRBV10-2; clone size: .; CDR3 protein: CASRIRQRYSPLHF; CDR3 DNA: TGCGCCAGCAGGATTAGGCAGAGGTATTCACCCCTCCACTTT
D gene: .; J gene: TRBJ2-1; V gene: TRBV6-7; clone size: .; CDR3 protein: CASSYSTNEQFF; CDR3 DNA: TGTGCCAGCAGTTACTCGACGAATGAGCAGTTCTTC
D gene: .; J gene: TRBJ2-3; V gene: TRBV9; clone size: .; CDR3 protein: CASSVNGGDTQYF; CDR3 DNA: TGTGCCAGCAGCGTAAACGGCGGTGATACGCAGTATTTT
D gene: .; J gene: TRBJ2-5; V gene: TRBV18; clone size: .; CDR3 protein: CASSFNSLQETQYF; CDR3 DNA: TGTGCCAGCTCATTTAACAGCTTACAAGAGACCCAGTACTTC
D gene: .; J gene: TRBJ2-7; V gene: TRBV21-1; clone size: .; CDR3 protein: CASSKLGTGYEQYF; CDR3 DNA: TGTGCCAGCAGCAAACTAGGGACAGGGTACGAGCAGTACTTC
D gene: .; J gene: TRBJ1-6; V gene: TRBV5-4; clone size: .; CDR3 protein: CASSYEGTPGRPYNSPLHF; CDR3 DNA: TGTGCCAGCAGCTACGAAGGGACACCAGGGCGCCCGTATAATTCACCCCTCCACTTT
D gene: TRBD2; J gene: TRBJ2-7; V gene: TRBV19; clone size: .; CDR3 protein: CATTERGGGDYEQYF; CDR3 DNA: TGTGCCACCACAGAGCGGGGCGGGGGAGACTACGAGCAGTACTTC
D gene: TRBD1; J gene: TRBJ2-7; V gene: TRBV7-9; clone size: .; CDR3 protein: CASSPSTGDYEQYF; CDR3 DNA: TGTGCCAGCAGCCCGTCGACAGGGGACTACGAGCAGTACTTC